The sequence of this T cell receptor (beta chain) was determined in a study of T cells in Graves' hyperthyroidism and ophthalmopathy. Trimming pared 3 bases from V and 5 bases from J, leaving 17 bases between. The CDR3 runs to 15 residues. Amplified TCR beta CDR3 regions derived from RNA transcripts. During a first-round RT-PCR of the TCR CDR3, the HTBI primer set was used. TCRdb ran MiXCR on the multiplex PCR reads and lists one entry per CDR3 protein. The sample holds fewer than 450,000 distinct CDR3 sequences, roughly 17% seen once. This clonotype appeared many times. This TCR was recovered from a woman under 40 with Graves' hyperthyroidism that later progressed to Graves' ophthalmopathy. Material for sequencing was blood. V and J are TRBV12-3 or TRBV12-4 and TRBJ2-7, with a weak D call TRBD1 (5 bases). CDR3 residues: CASSLSRVRRDEQYF. The CDR3 nucleotides read TGTGCCAGCAGTTTGTCCAGGGTTCGGCGCGACGAGCAGTACTTC.